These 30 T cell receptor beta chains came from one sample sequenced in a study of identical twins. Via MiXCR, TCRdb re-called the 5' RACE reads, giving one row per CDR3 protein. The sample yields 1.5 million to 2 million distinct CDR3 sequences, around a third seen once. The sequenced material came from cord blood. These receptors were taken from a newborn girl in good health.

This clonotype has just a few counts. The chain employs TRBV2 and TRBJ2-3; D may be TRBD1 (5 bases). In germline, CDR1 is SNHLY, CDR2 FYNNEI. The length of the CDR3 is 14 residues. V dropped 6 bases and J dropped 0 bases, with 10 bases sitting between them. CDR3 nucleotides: TGTGCCAGCAGGTCCAGGGCTAGCACAGATACGCAGTATTTT. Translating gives CASRSRASTDTQYF. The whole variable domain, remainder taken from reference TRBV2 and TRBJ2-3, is EPEVTQTPSHQVTQMGQEVILRCVPISNHLYFYWYRQILGQKVEFLVSFYNNEISEKSEIFDDQFSVERPDGSNFTLKIRSTKLEDSAMYFCASRSRASTDTQYFGPGTRLTVL.

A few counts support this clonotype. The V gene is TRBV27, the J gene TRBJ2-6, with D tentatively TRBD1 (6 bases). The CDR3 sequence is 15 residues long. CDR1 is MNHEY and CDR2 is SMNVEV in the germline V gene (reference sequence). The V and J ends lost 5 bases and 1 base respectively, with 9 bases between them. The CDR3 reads CASSHGQSGANVLTF. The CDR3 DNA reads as TGTGCCAGCAGTCACGGACAGTCTGGGGCCAACGTCCTGACTTTC.

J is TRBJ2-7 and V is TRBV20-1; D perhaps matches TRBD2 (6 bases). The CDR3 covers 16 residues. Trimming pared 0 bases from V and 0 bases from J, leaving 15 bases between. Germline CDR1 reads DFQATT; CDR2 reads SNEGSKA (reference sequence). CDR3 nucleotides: TGCAGTGCTAGAGATCCTTTAGCGGAGAGCTCCTACGAGCAGTACTTC. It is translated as CSARDPLAESSYEQYF.

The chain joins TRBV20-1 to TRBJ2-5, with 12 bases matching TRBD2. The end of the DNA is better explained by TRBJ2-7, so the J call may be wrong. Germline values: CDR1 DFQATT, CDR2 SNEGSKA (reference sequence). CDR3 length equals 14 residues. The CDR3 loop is CSALGLAGTHEQYF. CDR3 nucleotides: TGCAGTGCCCTTGGACTAGCGGGGACCCACGAGCAGTACTTC.

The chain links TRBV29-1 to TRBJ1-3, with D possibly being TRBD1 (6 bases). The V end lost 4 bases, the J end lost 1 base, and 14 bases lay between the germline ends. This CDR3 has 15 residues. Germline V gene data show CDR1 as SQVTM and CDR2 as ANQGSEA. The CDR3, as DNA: TGCAGCGTTGGTGGGGGGCTTCTATCTGGAAACACCATATATTTT. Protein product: CSVGGGLLSGNTIYF.

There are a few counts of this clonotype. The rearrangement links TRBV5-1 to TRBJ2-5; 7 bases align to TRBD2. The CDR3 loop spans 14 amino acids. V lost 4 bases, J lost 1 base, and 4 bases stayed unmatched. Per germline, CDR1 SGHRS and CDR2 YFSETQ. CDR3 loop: CASSPGGGQETQYF. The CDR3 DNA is TGCGCCAGCAGCCCAGGCGGGGGCCAAGAGACCCAGTACTTC.

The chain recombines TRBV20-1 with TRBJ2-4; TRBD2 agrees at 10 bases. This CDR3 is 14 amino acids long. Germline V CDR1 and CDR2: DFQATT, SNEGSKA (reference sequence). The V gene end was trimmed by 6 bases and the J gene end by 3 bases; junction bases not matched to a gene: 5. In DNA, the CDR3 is TGCAGTGCGGTTAGCGGGAGGCTCAAAAACATTCAGTACTTC. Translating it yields CSAVSGRLKNIQYF.

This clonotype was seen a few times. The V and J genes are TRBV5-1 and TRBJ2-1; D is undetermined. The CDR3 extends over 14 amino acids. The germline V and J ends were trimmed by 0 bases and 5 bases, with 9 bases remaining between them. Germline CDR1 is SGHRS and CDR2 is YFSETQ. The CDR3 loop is CASSLAMSHNEQFF. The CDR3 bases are TGCGCCAGCAGCTTGGCTATGTCTCACAATGAGCAGTTCTTC.

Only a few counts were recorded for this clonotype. In DNA, the CDR3 is TGTGCCAGCCTAGACACTCTAGGTCTCTTAGGCTACACCTTC. Amino acid sequence: CASLDTLGLLGYTF. The chain employs TRBV2 and TRBJ1-2, with D unclear. The CDR3 sequence is 14 residues long. Between the trimmed V and J ends, which lost 8 bases and 8 bases, there was a span of 21 bases. Germline V lookup: CDR1 SNHLY, CDR2 FYNNEI.

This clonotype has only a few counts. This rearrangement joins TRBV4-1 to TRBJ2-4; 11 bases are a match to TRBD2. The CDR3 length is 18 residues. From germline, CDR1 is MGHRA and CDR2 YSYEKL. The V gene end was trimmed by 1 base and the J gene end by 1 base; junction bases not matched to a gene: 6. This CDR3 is CASSQGTSGFWAKNIQYF. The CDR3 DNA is TGCGCCAGCAGCCAAGGGACTAGCGGGTTCTGGGCCAAAAACATTCAGTACTTC.

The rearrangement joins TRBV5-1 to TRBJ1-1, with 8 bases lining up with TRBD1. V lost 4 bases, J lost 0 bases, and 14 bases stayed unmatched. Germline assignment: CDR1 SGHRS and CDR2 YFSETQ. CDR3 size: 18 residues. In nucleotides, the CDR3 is TGCGCCAGCAGCCCGAGGGTTGGACAGGGAAGAATGAACACTGAAGCTTTCTTT. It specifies CASSPRVGQGRMNTEAFF. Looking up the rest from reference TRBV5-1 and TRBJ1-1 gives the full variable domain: KAGVTQTPRYLIKTRGQQVTLSCSPISGHRSVSWYQQTPGQGLQFLFEYFSETQRNKGNFPGRFSGRQFSNSRSEMNVSTLELGDSALYLCASSPRVGQGRMNTEAFFGQGTRLTVV.

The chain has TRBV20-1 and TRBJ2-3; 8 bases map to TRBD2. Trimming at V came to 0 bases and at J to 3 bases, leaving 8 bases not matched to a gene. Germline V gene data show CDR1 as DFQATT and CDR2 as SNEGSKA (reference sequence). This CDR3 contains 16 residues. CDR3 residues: CSARDPRLALTDTQYF. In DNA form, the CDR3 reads TGCAGTGCTAGAGATCCCCGACTAGCGTTGACAGATACGCAGTATTTT.

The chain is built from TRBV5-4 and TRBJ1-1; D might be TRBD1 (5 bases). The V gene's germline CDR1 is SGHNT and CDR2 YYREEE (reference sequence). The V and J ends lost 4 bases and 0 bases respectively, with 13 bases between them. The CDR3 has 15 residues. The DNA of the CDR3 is TGTGCCAGCAGCGCGGCAGGGATAATGAACACTGAAGCTTTCTTT. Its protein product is CASSAAGIMNTEAFF.

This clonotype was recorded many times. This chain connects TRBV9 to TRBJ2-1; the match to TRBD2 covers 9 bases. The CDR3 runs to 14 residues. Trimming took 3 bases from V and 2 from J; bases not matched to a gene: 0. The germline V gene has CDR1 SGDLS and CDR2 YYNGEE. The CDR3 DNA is TGTGCCAGCAGCGGGACTAGCGCCTACAATGAGCAGTTCTTC. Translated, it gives CASSGTSAYNEQFF.

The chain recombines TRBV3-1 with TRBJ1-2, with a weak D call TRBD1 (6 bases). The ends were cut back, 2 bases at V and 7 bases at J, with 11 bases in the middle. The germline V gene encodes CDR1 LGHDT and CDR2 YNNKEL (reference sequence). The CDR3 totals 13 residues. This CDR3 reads CASSQNYRAGYTF. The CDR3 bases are TGTGCCAGCAGCCAAAACTACAGGGCTGGCTACACCTTC.

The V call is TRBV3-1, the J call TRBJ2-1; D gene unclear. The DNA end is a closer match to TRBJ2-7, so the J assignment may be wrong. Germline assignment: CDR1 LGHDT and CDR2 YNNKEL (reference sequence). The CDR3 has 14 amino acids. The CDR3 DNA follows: TGTGCCAGCAGCCAAGAAGCCGTCTACAATGAGCAGTACTTC. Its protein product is CASSQEAVYNEQYF.

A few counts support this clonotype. This CDR3 reads CASSPTETLAKNIQYF. The CDR3 DNA reads as TGCGCCAGCAGCCCGACAGAGACCCTAGCCAAAAACATTCAGTACTTC. This sequence joins TRBV10-1 and TRBJ2-4, with a tentative D call TRBD1 (5 bases). Trimming left V 6 bases short and J 0 bases short, with 15 bases between. The germline V gene encodes CDR1 WNHNN and CDR2 SYGVQD (reference sequence). The CDR3 is made up of 16 amino acids.

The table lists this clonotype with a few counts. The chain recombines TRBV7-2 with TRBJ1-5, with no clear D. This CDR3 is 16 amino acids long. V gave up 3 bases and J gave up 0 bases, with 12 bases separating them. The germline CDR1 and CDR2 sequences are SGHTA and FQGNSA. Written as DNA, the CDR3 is TGTGCCAGCAGCTTGTCGGCAGTGTATAGCAATCAGCCCCAGCATTTT. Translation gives CASSLSAVYSNQPQHF.

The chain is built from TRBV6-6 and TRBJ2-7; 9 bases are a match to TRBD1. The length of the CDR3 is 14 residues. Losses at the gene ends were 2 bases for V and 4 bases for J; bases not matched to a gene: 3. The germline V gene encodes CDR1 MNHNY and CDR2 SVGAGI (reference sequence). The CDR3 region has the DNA TGTGCCAGCAGTTACCCGGACAGGGGATACGAGCAGTACTTC. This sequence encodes CASSYPDRGYEQYF.

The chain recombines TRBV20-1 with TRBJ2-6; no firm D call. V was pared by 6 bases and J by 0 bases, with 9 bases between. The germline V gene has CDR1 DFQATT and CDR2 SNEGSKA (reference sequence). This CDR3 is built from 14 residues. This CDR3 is CSAPRHSGANVLTF. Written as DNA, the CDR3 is TGCAGTGCCCCCAGACACTCTGGGGCCAACGTCCTGACTTTC.

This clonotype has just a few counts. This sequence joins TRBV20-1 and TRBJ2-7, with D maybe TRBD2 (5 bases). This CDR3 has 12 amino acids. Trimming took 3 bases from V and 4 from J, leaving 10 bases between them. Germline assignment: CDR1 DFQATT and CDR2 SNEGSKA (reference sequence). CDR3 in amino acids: CSARIGLYEQYF. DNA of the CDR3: TGCAGTGCTAGGATCGGACTTTACGAGCAGTACTTC.

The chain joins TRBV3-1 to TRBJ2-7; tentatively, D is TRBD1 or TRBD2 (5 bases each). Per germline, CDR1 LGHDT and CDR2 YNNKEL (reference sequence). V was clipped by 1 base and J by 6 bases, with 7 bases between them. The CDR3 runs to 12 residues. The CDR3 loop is CASSQGGFEQYF. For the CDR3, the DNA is TGTGCCAGCAGCCAAGGGGGGTTCGAGCAGTACTTC.

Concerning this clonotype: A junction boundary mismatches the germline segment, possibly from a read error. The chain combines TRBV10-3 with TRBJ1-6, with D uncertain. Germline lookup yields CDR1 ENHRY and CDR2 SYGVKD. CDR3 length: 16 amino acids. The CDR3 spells CAISESFGLANSPLHF. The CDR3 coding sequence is TGCGCCATCAGTGAGTCATTCGGGCTAGCAAATTCACCCCTCCACTTT.

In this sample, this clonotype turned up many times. The CDR3 nucleotides read TGTGCCAGCAGTGACACCTACAATGAGCAGTTCTTC. It is translated as CASSDTYNEQFF. The chain employs TRBV25-1 and TRBJ2-1; no reliable D call. Trimming left V 3 bases short and J 2 bases short, with 2 bases between. This CDR3 comprises 12 residues. The germline V gene encodes CDR1 MGHDK and CDR2 SYGVNS.

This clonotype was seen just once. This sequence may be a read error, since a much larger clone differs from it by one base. CDR3 sequence reads: CSARASATDTQYF. As DNA, the CDR3 is TGCAGTGCTAGGGCTAGCGCAACAGATACGCAGTATTTT. This rearrangement joins TRBV20-1 to TRBJ2-3, with a tentative D call TRBD2 (6 bases). CDR1 is DFQATT, CDR2 SNEGSKA, per germline (reference sequence). This CDR3 has 13 residues. Trimming pared 3 bases from V and 3 bases from J, leaving 10 bases between.

The CDR3 coding sequence is TGCGCCAGCAGCTCCTTGACAGGGGACTATGGCTACACCTTC. This sequence encodes CASSSLTGDYGYTF. V usage is TRBV5-1 and J usage is TRBJ1-2, with TRBD1 matching over 8 bases. Germline CDR1 and CDR2: SGHRS and YFSETQ. The V segment lost 3 bases and the J segment 3 bases; nucleotides outside the gene matches: 4. The CDR3 consists of 14 residues.

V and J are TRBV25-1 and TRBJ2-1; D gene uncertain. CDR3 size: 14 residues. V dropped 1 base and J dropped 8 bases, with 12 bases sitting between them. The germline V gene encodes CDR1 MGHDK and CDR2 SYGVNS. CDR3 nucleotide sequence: TGTGCCAGCAGTGAATCAGTCAGTTCGGATGAGCAGTTCTTC. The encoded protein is CASSESVSSDEQFF.

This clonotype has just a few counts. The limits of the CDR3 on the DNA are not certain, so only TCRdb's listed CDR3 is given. The CDR3 protein is CASSKFAQGAADTEAFF. The gene calls are TRBV21-1 and TRBJ1-1; the table's D call, TRBD1, was not checked against the DNA. TRBV21-1 is recorded as a pseudogene. The CDR3 is made up of 17 amino acids, end residues included.

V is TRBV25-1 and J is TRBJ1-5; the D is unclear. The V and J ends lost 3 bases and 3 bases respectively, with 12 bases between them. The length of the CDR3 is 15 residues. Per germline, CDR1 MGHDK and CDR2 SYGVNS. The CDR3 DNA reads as TGTGCCAGCAGTGACAAAACAGAATTCAATCAGCCCCAGCATTTT. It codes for CASSDKTEFNQPQHF.

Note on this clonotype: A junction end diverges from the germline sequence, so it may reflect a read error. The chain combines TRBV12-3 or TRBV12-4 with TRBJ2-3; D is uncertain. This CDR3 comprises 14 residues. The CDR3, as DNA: TGTGCCAGCAGTTTAGAGTCGGGCACAGATGCGCAGTATTTT. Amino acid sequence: CASSLESGTDAQYF.